The rows below give T cell receptor beta chains drawn from one sample of a study of blood T cell repertoires in COVID-19. Using immunoSEQ multiplex PCR, the repertoire was profiled, and TCRdb retains in-frame clones only, with some absent. The sample consists of approximately 60,000 clones, around 80% of them appearing once. The source material was peripheral blood. The receptors originated from a man aged 60-69 years with acute or convalescent COVID-19. Both conserved end residues are part of each CDR3. A D gene is named only where the DNA matches it firmly. Expanded clones get a size class; other rows say once, few or many, or leave the size out.

>TRBV6-5|TRBJ2-1|NA|NA|15
TGTGCCAGCAGTAGAGGGAGCAAGGGAGGCAATGAGCAGTTCTTC
CASSRGSKGGNEQFF
>TRBV6-5|TRBJ1-1|few|NA|15
TGTGCCAGCAGTTTCTTGGCAGGCCGCCGCACTGAAGCTTTCTTT
CASSFLAGRRTEAFF
>TRBV5-1|TRBJ2-3|NA|TRBD2|16
TGCGCCAGCAGCTCGTCCGGGACTAGCGGGTCAGATACGCAGTATTTT
CASSSSGTSGSDTQYF
>TRBV5-6|TRBJ1-1|NA|TRBD1|13
TGTGCCAGCAGGGGACAGGAGAACACTGAAGCTTTCTTT
CASRGQENTEAFF
>TRBV6-5|TRBJ2-3|NA|TRBD1|16
TGTGCCAGCAGTTTTTTTACAGGGGACGGCACAGATACGCAGTATTTT
CASSFFTGDGTDTQYF
>TRBV27|TRBJ2-3|NA|TRBD1|16
TGTGCCAGCAGTGCCTTGACAGGGATCGGTGCAGATACGCAGTATTTT
CASSALTGIGADTQYF
>TRBV19|TRBJ1-1|NA|NA|14
TGTGCCAGTAGTTCACACCGACAGCCTACTGAAGCTTTCTTT
CASSSHRQPTEAFF
>TRBV2|TRBJ1-2|NA|TRBD1|15
TGTGCCAGCAGACTGGACAGGGGGCGTAGCTATGGCTACACCTTC
CASRLDRGRSYGYTF
>TRBV9|TRBJ1-1|NA|TRBD1|14
TGTGCCAGCAGTAAGACAGGGGGGGCCACTGAAGCTTTCTTT
CASSKTGGATEAFF
>TRBV6-5|TRBJ1-1|NA|TRBD1|12
TGTGCCAGCAGCCTCAGGGGGATTGAAGCTTTCTTT
CASSLRGIEAFF
>TRBV28|TRBJ2-1|NA|TRBD1|15
TGTGCCAGCAGTCGTGCCGGGACAGGGGGCAATGAGCAGTTCTTC
CASSRAGTGGNEQFF
>TRBV27|TRBJ1-4|few|TRBD1|12
TGTGCCAGCAGGGACAGGGTTGAAAAACTGTTTTTT
CASRDRVEKLFF
>TRBV20-1|TRBJ1-1|few|NA|11
TGCAGTGCCGCTCGACGGGATGAAGCTTTCTTT
CSAARRDEAFF
>TRBV7-2|TRBJ2-7|NA|NA|15
TGTGCCAGCAGCTTAGGTGGGAGGAGGGCCTACGAGCAGTACTTC
CASSLGGRRAYEQYF
>TRBV9|TRBJ1-2|once|NA|12
TGTGCCAGCAGCTCCAGTGTTCTTAGCTACACCTTC
CASSSSVLSYTF
>TRBV30|TRBJ1-5|NA|NA|14
TGTGCCTGGGCTCAGACTCAGGGATCTCAGCCCCAGCATTTT
CAWAQTQGSQPQHF
>TRBV27|TRBJ1-5|NA|NA|14
TGTGCCAGCAGTCAGTTCCTCGGGACACAACCCCAGCATTTT
CASSQFLGTQPQHF
>TRBV10-3|TRBJ2-7|NA|NA|12
TGTGCCATCAGTGGCTCCCCAGGGGCGCAGTACTTC
CAISGSPGAQYF
>TRBV5-6|TRBJ2-1|NA|NA|15
TGTGCCAGCAGCTTGGGGCAGGGGCCCTACAATGAGCAGTTCTTC
CASSLGQGPYNEQFF
>TRBV19|TRBJ1-4|NA|TRBD1|14
TGTGCCAGTAGTGCCGGACAGGGAGGGGAAAAACTGTTTTTT
CASSAGQGGEKLFF
>TRBV9|TRBJ1-2|few|NA|17
TGTGCCAGCAGCGTGGAACCGACAGGAGACTTTAACTATGGCTACACCTTC
CASSVEPTGDFNYGYTF